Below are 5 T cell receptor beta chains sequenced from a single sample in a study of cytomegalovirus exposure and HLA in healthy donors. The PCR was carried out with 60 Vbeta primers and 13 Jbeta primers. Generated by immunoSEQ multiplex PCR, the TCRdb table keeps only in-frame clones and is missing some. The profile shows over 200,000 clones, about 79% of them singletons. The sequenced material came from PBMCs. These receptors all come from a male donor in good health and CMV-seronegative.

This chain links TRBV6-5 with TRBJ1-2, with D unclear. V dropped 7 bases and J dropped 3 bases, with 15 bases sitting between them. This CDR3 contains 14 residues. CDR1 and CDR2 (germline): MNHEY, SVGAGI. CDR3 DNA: TGTGCCAGCATTGGTAGCGTCACTGACTATGGCTACACCTTC. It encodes CASIGSVTDYGYTF.

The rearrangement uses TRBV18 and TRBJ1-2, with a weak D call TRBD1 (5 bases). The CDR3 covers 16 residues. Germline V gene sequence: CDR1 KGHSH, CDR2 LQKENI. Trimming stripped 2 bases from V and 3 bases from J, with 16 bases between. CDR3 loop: CASSPIAGHLDYGYTF. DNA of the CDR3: TGTGCCAGCTCACCAATCGCAGGGCATCTCGACTATGGCTACACCTTC.

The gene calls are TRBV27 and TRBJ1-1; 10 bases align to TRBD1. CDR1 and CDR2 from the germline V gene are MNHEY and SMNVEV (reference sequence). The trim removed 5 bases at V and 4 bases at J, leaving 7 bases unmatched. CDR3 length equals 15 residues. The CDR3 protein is CASSTGTGVVTEAFF. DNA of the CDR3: TGTGCCAGCAGTACCGGGACAGGGGTCGTCACTGAAGCTTTCTTT.

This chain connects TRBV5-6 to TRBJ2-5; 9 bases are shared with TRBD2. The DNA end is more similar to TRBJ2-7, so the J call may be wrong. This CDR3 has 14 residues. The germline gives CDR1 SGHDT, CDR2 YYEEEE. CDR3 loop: CASSYSSGIYEQYF. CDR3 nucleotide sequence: TGTGCCAGCAGCTACTCTAGCGGGATATACGAGCAGTACTTC.

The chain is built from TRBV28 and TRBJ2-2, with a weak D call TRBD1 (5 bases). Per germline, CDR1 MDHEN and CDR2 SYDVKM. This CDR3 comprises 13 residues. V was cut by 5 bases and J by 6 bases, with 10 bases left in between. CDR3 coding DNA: TGTGCCAGCAGTGCCAGGGTTGCCGGGGAGCTGTTTTTT. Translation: CASSARVAGELFF.